This T cell receptor beta chain originates from a study of neurological immune-mediated disorders. Time point here: technical triplicate 2. The ends were cut back, 5 bases at V and 11 bases at J, with 16 bases in the middle. This CDR3 contains 13 residues. Per the germline V gene, CDR1 is LGHDT and CDR2 is YNNKEL (reference sequence). This clonotype was detected ten times or more. One entry per CDR3 protein, called by TCRdb with MiXCR from the 5' RACE reads. The sample yields about 59,000 distinct CDR3 sequences, nearly 25% seen once. This chain links TRBV3-1 with TRBJ1-5, with D possibly being TRBD1 (6 bases). The receptor was derived from a man aged 60 to 69 with HTLV-1-associated myelopathy (HAM/TSP). What was sequenced was PBMCs. CDR3 nucleotides: TGTGCCAGCAGCTCAGAGGGGGGGACGGCCCAGCATTTT. Protein sequence: CASSSEGGTAQHF.